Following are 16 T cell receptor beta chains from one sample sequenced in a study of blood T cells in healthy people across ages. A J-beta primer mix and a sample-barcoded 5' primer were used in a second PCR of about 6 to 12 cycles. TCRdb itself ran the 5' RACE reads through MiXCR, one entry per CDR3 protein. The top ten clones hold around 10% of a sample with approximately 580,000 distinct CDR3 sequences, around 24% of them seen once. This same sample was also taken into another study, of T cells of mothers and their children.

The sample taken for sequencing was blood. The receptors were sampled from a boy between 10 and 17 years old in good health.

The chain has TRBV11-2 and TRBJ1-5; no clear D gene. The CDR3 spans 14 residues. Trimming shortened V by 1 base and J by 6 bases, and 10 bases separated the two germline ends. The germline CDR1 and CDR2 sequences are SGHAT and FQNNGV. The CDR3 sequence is CASSLGIGTQPQHF. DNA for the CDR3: TGTGCCAGCAGCTTAGGGATAGGAACTCAGCCCCAGCATTTT.

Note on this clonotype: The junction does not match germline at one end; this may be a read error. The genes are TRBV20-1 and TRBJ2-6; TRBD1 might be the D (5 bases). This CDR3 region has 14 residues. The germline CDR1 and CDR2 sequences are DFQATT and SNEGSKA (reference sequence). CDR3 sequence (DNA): TGCAGTGCTAGATCGAGCTCTGGGGCCGACGTCCTGACTTTC. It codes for CSARSSSGADVLTF.

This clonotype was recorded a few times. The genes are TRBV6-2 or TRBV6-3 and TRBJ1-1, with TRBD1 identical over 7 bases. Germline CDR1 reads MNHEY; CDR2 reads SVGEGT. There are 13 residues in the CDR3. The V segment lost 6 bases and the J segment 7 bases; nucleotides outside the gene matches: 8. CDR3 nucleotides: TGTGCCAGCAGCGGGACAGACGCCCTTGAAGCTTTCTTT. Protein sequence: CASSGTDALEAFF.

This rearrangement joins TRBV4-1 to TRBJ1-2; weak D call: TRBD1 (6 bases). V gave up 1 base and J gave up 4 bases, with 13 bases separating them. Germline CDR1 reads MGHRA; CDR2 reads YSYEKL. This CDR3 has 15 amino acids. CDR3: CASSQGTGSFYGYTF. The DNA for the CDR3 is TGCGCCAGCAGCCAAGGTACAGGGTCTTTCTATGGCTACACCTTC.

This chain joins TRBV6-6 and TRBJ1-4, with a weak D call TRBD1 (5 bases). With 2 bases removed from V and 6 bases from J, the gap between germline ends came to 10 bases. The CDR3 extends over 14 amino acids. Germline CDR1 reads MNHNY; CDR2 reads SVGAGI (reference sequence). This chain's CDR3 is CASSYPGLDEKLFF. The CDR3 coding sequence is TGTGCCAGCAGTTACCCGGGGCTGGATGAAAAACTGTTTTTT.

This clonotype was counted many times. In nucleotides, the CDR3 is TGCGCCAGCAGCTTGTCCGGACAGGGGGGAGGCTACACCTTC. Translated: CASSLSGQGGGYTF. This rearrangement joins TRBV5-1 to TRBJ1-2, with 10 bases matching TRBD1. Germline CDR1 SGHRS, CDR2 YFSETQ. This CDR3 is built from 14 residues. Trimming removed 1 base from V and 8 bases from J; junction bases left unmatched: 5. The entire variable domain, with the rest obtained from reference TRBV5-1 and TRBJ1-2, is as follows: KAGVTQTPRYLIKTRGQQVTLSCSPISGHRSVSWYQQTPGQGLQFLFEYFSETQRNKGNFPGRFSGRQFSNSRSEMNVSTLELGDSALYLCASSLSGQGGGYTFGSGTRLTVV.

CDR3 sequence (DNA): TGTGCCAGCAGGGGAGGCAGCTCAAATAACTACGAGCAGTACTTC. Its protein is CASRGGSSNNYEQYF. The rearrangement joins TRBV6-5 to TRBJ2-7; a possible D gene is TRBD2 (6 bases). Germline V gene lookup returns CDR1 MNHEY and CDR2 SVGAGI. This CDR3 spans 15 amino acids. Trimming shortened V by 6 bases and J by 3 bases, and 18 bases separated the two germline ends.

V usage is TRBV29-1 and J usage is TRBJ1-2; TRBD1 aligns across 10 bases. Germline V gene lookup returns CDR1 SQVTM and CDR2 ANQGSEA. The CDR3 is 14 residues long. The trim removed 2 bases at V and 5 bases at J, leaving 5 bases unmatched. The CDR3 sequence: CSVEWDRGWYGYTF. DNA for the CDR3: TGCAGCGTTGAATGGGACAGGGGTTGGTATGGCTACACCTTC.

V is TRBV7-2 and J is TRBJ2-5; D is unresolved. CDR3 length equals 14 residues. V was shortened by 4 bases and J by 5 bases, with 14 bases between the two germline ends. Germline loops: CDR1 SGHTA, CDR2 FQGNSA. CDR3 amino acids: CASSSNWLGETQYF. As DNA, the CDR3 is TGTGCCAGCAGCTCGAATTGGCTGGGGGAGACCCAGTACTTC.

CDR3 bases: TGCGCCAGCAGCTATCGGCTAGTTGACACCGGGGAGCTGTTTTTT. This codes for CASSYRLVDTGELFF. This chain connects TRBV5-1 to TRBJ2-2; D unclear. Trimming shortened V by 3 bases and J by 3 bases, and 12 bases separated the two germline ends. The CDR3 length is 15 residues. Germline V lookup: CDR1 SGHRS, CDR2 YFSETQ.

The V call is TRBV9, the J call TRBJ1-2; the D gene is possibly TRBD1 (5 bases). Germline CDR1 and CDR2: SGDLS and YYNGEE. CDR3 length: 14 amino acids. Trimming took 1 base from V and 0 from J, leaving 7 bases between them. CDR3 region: CASSVSTANYGYTF. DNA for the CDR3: TGTGCCAGCAGCGTATCGACAGCTAACTATGGCTACACCTTC. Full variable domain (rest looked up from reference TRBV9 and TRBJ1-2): DSGVTQTPKHLITATGQRVTLRCSPRSGDLSVYWYQQSLDQGLQFLIQYYNGEERAKGNILERFSAQQFPDLHSELNLSSLELGDSALYFCASSVSTANYGYTFGSGTRLTVV.

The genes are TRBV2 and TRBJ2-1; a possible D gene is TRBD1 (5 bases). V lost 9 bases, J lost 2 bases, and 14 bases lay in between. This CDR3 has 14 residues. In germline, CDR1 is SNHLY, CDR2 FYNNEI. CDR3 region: CASFWQGTYNEQFF. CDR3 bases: TGTGCCAGTTTCTGGCAGGGTACCTACAATGAGCAGTTCTTC.

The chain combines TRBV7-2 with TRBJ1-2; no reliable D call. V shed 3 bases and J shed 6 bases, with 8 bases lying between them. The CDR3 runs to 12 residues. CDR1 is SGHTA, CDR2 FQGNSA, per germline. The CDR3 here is CASSLMGNGYTF. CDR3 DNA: TGTGCCAGCAGCTTGATGGGGAATGGCTACACCTTC.

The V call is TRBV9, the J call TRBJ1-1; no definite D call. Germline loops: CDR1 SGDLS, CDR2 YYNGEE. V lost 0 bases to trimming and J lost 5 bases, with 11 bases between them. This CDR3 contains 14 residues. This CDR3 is CASSVVGGKTEAFF. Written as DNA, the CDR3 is TGTGCCAGCAGCGTAGTGGGAGGGAAGACTGAAGCTTTCTTT. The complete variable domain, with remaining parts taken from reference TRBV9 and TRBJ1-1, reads DSGVTQTPKHLITATGQRVTLRCSPRSGDLSVYWYQQSLDQGLQFLIQYYNGEERAKGNILERFSAQQFPDLHSELNLSSLELGDSALYFCASSVVGGKTEAFFGQGTRLTVV.

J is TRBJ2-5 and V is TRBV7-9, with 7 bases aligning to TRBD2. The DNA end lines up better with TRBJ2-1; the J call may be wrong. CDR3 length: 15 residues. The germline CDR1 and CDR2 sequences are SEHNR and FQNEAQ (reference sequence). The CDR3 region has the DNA TGTGCCAGCAGCTTAGTGGGGCTAGCGGCAAATGAGCAGTTCTTC. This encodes CASSLVGLAANEQFF.

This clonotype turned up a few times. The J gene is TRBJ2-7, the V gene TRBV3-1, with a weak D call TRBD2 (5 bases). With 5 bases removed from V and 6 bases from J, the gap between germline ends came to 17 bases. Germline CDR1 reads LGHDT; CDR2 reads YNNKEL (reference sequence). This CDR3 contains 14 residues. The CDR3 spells CASSSGELVGEQYF. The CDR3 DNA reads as TGTGCCAGCAGCTCCGGGGAGCTCGTTGGCGAGCAGTACTTC.